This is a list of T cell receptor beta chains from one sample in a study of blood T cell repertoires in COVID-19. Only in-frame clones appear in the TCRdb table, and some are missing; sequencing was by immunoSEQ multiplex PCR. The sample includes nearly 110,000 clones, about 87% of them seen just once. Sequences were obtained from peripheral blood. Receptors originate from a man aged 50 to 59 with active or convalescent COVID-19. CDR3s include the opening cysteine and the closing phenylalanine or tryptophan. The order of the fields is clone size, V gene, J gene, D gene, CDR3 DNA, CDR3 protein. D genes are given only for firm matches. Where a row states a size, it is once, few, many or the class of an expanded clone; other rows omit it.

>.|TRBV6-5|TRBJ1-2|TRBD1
TGTGCCAGCAGGCCCGCGGACAGGGCCTATGGCTACACCTTC
CASRPADRAYGYTF
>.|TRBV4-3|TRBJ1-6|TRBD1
TGCGCCAGCAGCCAAGATGTCTTCGCGGGGACAGGGAATTCACCCCTCCACTTT
CASSQDVFAGTGNSPLHF
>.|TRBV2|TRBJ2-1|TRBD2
TGTGCCAGCAAAGGCTTAGGGAGCCTAGCGGGACCAAATAATGAGCAGTTCTTC
CASKGLGSLAGPNNEQFF
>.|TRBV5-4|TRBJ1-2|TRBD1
TGTGCCAGCAGCTGGGACAGCCCCGACTATGGCTACACCTTC
CASSWDSPDYGYTF
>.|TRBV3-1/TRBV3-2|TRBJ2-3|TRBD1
TGTGCCAGCAGCTTAGGGACAGGGAACACAGATACGCAGTATTTT
CASSLGTGNTDTQYF
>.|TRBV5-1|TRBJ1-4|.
TGCGCCAGCAGCCCCAGCCAGGGGTATAATGAAAAACTGTTTTTT
CASSPSQGYNEKLFF
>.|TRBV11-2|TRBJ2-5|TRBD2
TGTGCCAGCAGCCGGGGGGTACAAGAGACCCAGTACTTC
CASSRGVQETQYF
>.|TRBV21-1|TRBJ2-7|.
TGTGCCAGCAGCAAATTAGTCACCGGGACTAGCGGATCCTACGAGCAGTACTTC
CASSKLVTGTSGSYEQYF
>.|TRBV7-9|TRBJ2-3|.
TGTGCCAGCAGCTCTAGCACAGATACGCAGTATTTT
CASSSSTDTQYF
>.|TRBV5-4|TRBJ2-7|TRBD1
TGTGCCAGCAGCCCCCCGGGACAGGGCTCCTACGAGCAGTACTTC
CASSPPGQGSYEQYF
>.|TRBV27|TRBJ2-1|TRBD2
TGTGCCAGCAGTTCGACTAGCGGGAGGAATGAGCAGTTCTTC
CASSSTSGRNEQFF
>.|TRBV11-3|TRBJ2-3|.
TGTGCCAGCTCTGTAGCGGATTCTAGCACAGATACGCAGTATTTT
CASSVADSSTDTQYF
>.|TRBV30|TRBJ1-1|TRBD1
TGTGCCTGGAGTGAAGGGACAGGATACACTGAAGCTTTCTTT
CAWSEGTGYTEAFF
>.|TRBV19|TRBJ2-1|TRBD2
TGTGCCAGTAGTACGACTAGCGGGACTTACAATGAGCAGTTCTTC
CASSTTSGTYNEQFF
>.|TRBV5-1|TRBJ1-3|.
TGCGCCAGTACCGAGGGCCTCTCTGGAAACACCATATATTTT
CASTEGLSGNTIYF
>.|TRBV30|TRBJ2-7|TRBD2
TGTGCCTGGAGGCCGACTAGCTACTACGAGCAGTACTTC
CAWRPTSYYEQYF
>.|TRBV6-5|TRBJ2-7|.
TGTGCCAGCAGTATCGCAGGACGGGACTCTCTTAGGCAGTACTTC
CASSIAGRDSLRQYF
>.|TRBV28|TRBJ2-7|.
TGTGCCAGCAGTCCCCCCCACTACGAGCAGTACTTC
CASSPPHYEQYF
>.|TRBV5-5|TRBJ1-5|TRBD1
TGTGCCAGCAGCTTGTATGGCGAGGACAGGGGACAGCCCCAGCATTTT
CASSLYGEDRGQPQHF
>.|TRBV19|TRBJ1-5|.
TGTGCCAGTAGTGGTGATTTCGGGGGGCCCCAGCATTTT
CASSGDFGGPQHF
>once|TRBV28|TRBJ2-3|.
TGTGCCAGCAGTCGACTAGCAGATACGCAGTATTTT
CASSRLADTQYF
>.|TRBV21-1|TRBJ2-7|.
TGTGCCAGCAGCAAGCGGCGAGGGAGTGTTTACGAGCAGTACTTC
CASSKRRGSVYEQYF
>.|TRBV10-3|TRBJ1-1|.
TGTGCCATCAAGGAGGCCAGTATGAACACTGAAGCTTTCTTT
CAIKEASMNTEAFF
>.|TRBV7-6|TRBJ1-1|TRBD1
TGTGCCAGCAGTCCCGGGACAGGGGAGAAGAACACTGAAGCTTTCTTT
CASSPGTGEKNTEAFF
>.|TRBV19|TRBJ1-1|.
TGTGCCAGTAGTCGGGAGGGATATAACACTGAAGCTTTCTTT
CASSREGYNTEAFF
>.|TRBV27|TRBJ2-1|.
TGTGCCACCACTGCTAGCTACAATGAGCAGTTCTTC
CATTASYNEQFF
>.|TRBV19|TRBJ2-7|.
TGTGCCAGTAGATCTATTAGCGGTACCTACGAGCAGTACTTC
CASRSISGTYEQYF
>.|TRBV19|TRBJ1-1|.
TGTGCCAGTAGTATGGGAGGGTTCGCTGAAGCTTTCTTT
CASSMGGFAEAFF
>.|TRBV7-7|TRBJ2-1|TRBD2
TGTGCCAGCAGCTTATACGGACTAGCGGATTACAATGAGCAGTTCTTC
CASSLYGLADYNEQFF
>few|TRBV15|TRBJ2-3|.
TGTGCCACCAGCAGGCCAATCGGTAGCACAGATACGCAGTATTTT
CATSRPIGSTDTQYF
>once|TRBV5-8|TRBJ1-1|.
TGTGCCAGCAGCTTGCAGGTTGAGGCTTTCTTT
CASSLQVEAFF
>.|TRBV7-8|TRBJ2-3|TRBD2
TGTGCCAGCAGCTTGGAGGCGGGAGTGGCAGATACGCAGTATTTT
CASSLEAGVADTQYF
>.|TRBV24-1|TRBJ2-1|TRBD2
TGTGCCACCAGTGACTCCGTAGCGGGGCCCTACAATGAGCAGTTCTTC
CATSDSVAGPYNEQFF
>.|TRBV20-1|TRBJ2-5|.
TGCAGTGCTAGTTTTCCGGGCCAAGAGACCCAGTACTTC
CSASFPGQETQYF
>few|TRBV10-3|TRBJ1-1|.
TGTGCCATCAGTGAATCGCCGGGGTCTGGGACTGAAGCTTTCTTT
CAISESPGSGTEAFF
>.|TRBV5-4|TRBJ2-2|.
TGTGCCAGCAGCGAGGTCTCCGGGGAGCTGTTTTTT
CASSEVSGELFF
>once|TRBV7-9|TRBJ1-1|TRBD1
TGTGCCAGCAGTTGGACAGGGGTGAACACTGAAGCTTTCTTT
CASSWTGVNTEAFF
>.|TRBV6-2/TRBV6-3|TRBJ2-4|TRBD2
TGTGCCAGCAGTTACTCCTCGGGGGGAAACATTCAGTACTTC
CASSYSSGGNIQYF
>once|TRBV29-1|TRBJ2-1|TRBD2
TGCAGCGTAAGTAGGGCGGGGGATGAGCAGTTCTTC
CSVSRAGDEQFF
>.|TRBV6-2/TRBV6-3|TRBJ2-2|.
TGTGCCAGCAGTTACCCGGGAGTTGCCGGGGAGCTGTTTTTT
CASSYPGVAGELFF
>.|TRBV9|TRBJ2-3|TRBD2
TGTGCCAGCAGCGCCGGGACTAGCGGGAGTGATACGCAGTATTTT
CASSAGTSGSDTQYF
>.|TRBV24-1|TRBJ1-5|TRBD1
TGTGCCACCAGTGATCAGACAGGGGATCAGCCCCAGCATTTT
CATSDQTGDQPQHF
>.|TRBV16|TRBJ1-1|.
TGTGCCAGCAGCCAAGACAGGACGGCTGAAGCTTTCTTT
CASSQDRTAEAFF
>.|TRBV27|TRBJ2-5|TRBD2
TGTGCCAGCAGCTCTACTAGCGGGAGGGCCGATGAGACCCAGTACTTC
CASSSTSGRADETQYF
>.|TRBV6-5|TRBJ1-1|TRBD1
TGTGCCAGCAGTTATGGACAGGGGTATATCACTGAAGCTTTCTTT
CASSYGQGYITEAFF